This T cell receptor (beta chain) was obtained from a study of T cell repertoires in cytomegalovirus infection (dated by TCRdb to about 2019). Regarding the complete study: Recently identified HLA-C-restricted CMV epitopes, whose presentation resists viral immunomodulation, were targeted by peptide stimulations together with well-studied HLA-B-restricted epitopes. Donor HLA type was relevant to the analysis, as public TCR beta signatures indicated carriage of CMV infection together with the matching HLA type. On the study overall, not on this receptor specifically: Carriers of CMV infection plus the relevant HLA type were discriminated by the cumulative frequency of public TCR beta family members in the study cohort and in an independent approximately 360-donor cohort. The ex vivo response was dominated by HLA-C-restricted CMV-specific TCR beta clonotypes, and the single most frequent clonotype in two of eight donors was supplied by these HLA-C-restricted clonotypes.

Reading the label with the study, this specimen's treatment or condition is: in vitro stimulation with specific CMV peptide epitopes to enrich CMV-specific T cells. This clonotype was counted ten times or more. Its target antigen remains unknown. Base qualities were left out, and no much larger clone turns up one base away. TCRdb lists the instrument as Illumina HiSeq 1500. TCRdb reprocessed the public reads (quality trimming at Q25 with fastp, clone calling with MiXCR) and kept in-frame beta chains. When rows share a CDR3 protein, they turn into one entry using the most common DNA and genes. The sample has around 800,000 distinct CDR3 sequences on record, 30% to 35% of them singletons. Over 10% of the sample is in the top ten clones. The receptor's source is a human donor in good health (CMV status not recorded). Some clones in this sample may be carry-over from other donors' samples. Sequenced material: cultured CD8+ T cells from PBMCs, taken from culture after CMV antigen stimulation.

The DNA is TGTGCCAGCAGTGAAAGGGGCACTGCAGGACTAGCCACTGAGCAGTTCTTC. The encoded protein is CASSERGTAGLATEQFF. The sequence links TRBV2 to TRBJ2-1; TRBD2 lines up with 8 middle nucleotides. Trimming leaves V shorter by 2 bases and J shorter by 9 bases, with the junction holding 15 bases beyond the gene matches. CDR1 is given as SNHLY and CDR2 as FYNNEI, both from the germline V gene. Inclusive of the bounding cysteine and phenylalanine, the CDR3 is 17 residues long. The read is trimmed to its CDR3 DNA, 51 bases read in frame from base 1.